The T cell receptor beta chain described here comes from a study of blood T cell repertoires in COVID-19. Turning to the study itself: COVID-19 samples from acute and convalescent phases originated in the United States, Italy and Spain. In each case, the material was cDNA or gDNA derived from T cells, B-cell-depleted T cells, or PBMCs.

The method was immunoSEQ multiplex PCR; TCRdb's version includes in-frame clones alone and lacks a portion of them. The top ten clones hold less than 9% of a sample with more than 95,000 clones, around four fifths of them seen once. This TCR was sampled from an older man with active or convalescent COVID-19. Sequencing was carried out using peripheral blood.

The CDR3 loop reads CASASRGKSNEQFF. The CDR3 DNA is TGTGCCAGCGCCTCGCGGGGCAAATCCAATGAGCAGTTCTTC. The chain joins TRBV5-6 to TRBJ2-1, with D tentatively TRBD2 (6 bases). In germline, CDR1 is SGHDT, CDR2 YYEEEE. This CDR3 is 14 amino acids long. V lost 7 bases and J 6 bases, leaving 17 bases between the germline ends. The full variable domain, with the rest looked up from reference TRBV5-6 and TRBJ2-1, is DAGVTQSPTHLIKTRGQQVTLRCSPKSGHDTVSWYQQALGQGPQFIFQYYEEEERQRGNFPDRFSGHQFPNYSSELNVNALLLGDSALYLCASASRGKSNEQFFGPGTRLTVL.